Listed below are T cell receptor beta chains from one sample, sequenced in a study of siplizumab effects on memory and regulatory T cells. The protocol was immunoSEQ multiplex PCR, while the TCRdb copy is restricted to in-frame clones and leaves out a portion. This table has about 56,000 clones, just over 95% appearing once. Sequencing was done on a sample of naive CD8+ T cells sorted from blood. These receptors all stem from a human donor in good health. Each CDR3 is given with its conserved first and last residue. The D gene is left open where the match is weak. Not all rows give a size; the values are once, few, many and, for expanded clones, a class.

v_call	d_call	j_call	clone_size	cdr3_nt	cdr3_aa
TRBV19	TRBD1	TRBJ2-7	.	TGTGCCAGTAGCAATGGACAGGGGCAAATCTACGAGCAGTACTTC	CASSNGQGQIYEQYF
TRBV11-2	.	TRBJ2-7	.	TGTGCCAGCAGCTTAGAACCACTTGGGGGTGAGGCGTCCTACGAGCAGTACTTC	CASSLEPLGGEASYEQYF
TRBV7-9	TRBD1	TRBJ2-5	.	TGTGCCAGCAGCTTAGCGGGCAGGGGGCAAGAGACCCAGTACTTC	CASSLAGRGQETQYF
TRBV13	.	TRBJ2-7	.	TGTGCCAGCAGCTTAGAGGGGTCACCTTCCTACGAGCAGTACTTC	CASSLEGSPSYEQYF
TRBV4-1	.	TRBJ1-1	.	TGCGCCAGCAGCGAAACGAATCAGGGGAACACTGAAGCTTTCTTT	CASSETNQGNTEAFF
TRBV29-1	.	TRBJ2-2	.	TGCAGCGTTTCCGGGACACTCCTCACCGGGGAGCTGTTTTTT	CSVSGTLLTGELFF
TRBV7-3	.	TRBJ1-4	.	TGTGCCAGTCAGCGGGTGAGTGAAAAACTGTTTTTT	CASQRVSEKLFF
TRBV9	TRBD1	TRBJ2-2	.	TGTGCCAGCAGCGTAAATAAAGGGACAGGGGTTTCCGGGGAGCTGTTTTTT	CASSVNKGTGVSGELFF
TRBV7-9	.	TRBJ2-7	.	TGTGCCAGCAGCTTATCAGAGGGCCCAGGTGAGCAGTACTTC	CASSLSEGPGEQYF
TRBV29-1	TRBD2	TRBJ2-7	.	TGCAGCGCCCGGGGGGGGTCGTCCTACGAGCAGTACTTC	CSARGGSSYEQYF
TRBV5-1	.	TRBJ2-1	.	TGCGCCAGCAGCTTCTTTGCCAACAATGAGCAGTTCTTC	CASSFFANNEQFF
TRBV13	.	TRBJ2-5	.	TGTGCCAGCAGCCCCCGGGGGCTGGGGGAGACCCAGTACTTC	CASSPRGLGETQYF
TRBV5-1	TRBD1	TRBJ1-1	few	TGCGCCAGCAGCTGGGACAGGGGGGCTGAAGCTTTCTTT	CASSWDRGAEAFF
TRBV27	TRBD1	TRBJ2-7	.	TGTGCCAGCAGTTTAAGGGACAGATCCTACGAGCAGTACTTC	CASSLRDRSYEQYF
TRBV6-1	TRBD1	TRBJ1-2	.	TGTGCCAGCAGTGAAGTTAAGGGCAGGACAGGGGGAGACTATGGCTACACCTTC	CASSEVKGRTGGDYGYTF
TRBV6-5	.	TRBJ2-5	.	TGTGCCAGCAGTTACGGGGTGACGGATGGGGAGACCCAGTACTTC	CASSYGVTDGETQYF
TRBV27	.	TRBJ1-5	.	TGTGCCAGCAGAAGGTTCTCCGGCAATCAGCCCCAGCATTTT	CASRRFSGNQPQHF
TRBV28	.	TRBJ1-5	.	TGTGCCAGCAGTTTATTGAGGGTTGGGGGCAATCAGCCCCAGCATTTT	CASSLLRVGGNQPQHF
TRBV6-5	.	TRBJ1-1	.	TGTGCCAGCAGTTACGGGGGGGGGAACACTGAAGCTTTCTTT	CASSYGGGNTEAFF
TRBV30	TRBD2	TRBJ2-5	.	TGTGCCTGGACTGGCGGGAGGGCCTGGGTTGAGACCCAGTACTTC	CAWTGGRAWVETQYF
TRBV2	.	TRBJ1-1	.	TGTGCCAGCGGCGACGGGTACACTGAAGCTTTCTTT	CASGDGYTEAFF
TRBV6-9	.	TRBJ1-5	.	TGTGCCAGCAGTTATGGGTACAATCAGCCCCAGCATTTT	CASSYGYNQPQHF
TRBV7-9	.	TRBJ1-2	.	TGTGCCAGCAGCCCGCGGACAGTATATGGCTACACCTTC	CASSPRTVYGYTF
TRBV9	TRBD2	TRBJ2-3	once	TGTGCCAGCAGCCCAAGACTAGCGGGGTTCACAGATACGCAGTATTTT	CASSPRLAGFTDTQYF
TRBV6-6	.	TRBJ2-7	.	TGTGCCAGCAGTTACGAACCGGCAGAGGCCTACGAGCAGTACTTC	CASSYEPAEAYEQYF
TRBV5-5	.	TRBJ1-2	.	TGTGCCAGCAGCTTGGAGAGCTCCGCGGGGGGTGGCTACACCTTC	CASSLESSAGGGYTF
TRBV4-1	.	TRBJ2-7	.	TGCGCCAGCAGCCTACGACAGGCGGTCCTCTACGAGCAGTACTTC	CASSLRQAVLYEQYF
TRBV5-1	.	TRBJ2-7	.	TGCGCCAGCAGCTCAACATACGAGCAGTACTTC	CASSSTYEQYF
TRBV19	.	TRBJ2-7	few	TGTGCCAGTAGTTTTGGTCTGGAGGGAGGCTACGAGCAGTACTTC	CASSFGLEGGYEQYF
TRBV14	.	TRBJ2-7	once	TGTGCCAGCAGCCCGGGAGAACCCCACTACGAGCAGTACTTC	CASSPGEPHYEQYF
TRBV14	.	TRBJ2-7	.	TGTGCCAGCAGCCAAGGGAGAGGACCCTACGAGCAGTACTTC	CASSQGRGPYEQYF
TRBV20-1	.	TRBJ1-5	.	TGCAGTGTTGGGCAGCCCCAGCATTTT	CSVGQPQHF
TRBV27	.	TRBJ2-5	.	TGTGCCAGCAGTTTACTCCCGACAGGCATCCAAGAGACCCAGTACTTC	CASSLLPTGIQETQYF
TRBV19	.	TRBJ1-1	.	TGTGCCAGTAAAGAAGGGGGTATGAACACTGAAGCTTTCTTT	CASKEGGMNTEAFF
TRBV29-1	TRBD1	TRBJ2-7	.	TGCAGCGCAAGGGTAAGGGGGCTCCTGGAGCAGTACTTC	CSARVRGLLEQYF
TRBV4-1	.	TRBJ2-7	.	TGCGCCAGCAGCCTAAAGGAAAGCGTACGGACAACCCAGGGAGAGTACGAGCAGTACTTC	CASSLKESVRTTQGEYEQYF
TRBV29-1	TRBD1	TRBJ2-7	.	TGCAGCGTTGACGGGACAGGGAATGACGAGCAGTACTTC	CSVDGTGNDEQYF
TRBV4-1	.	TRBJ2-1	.	TGCGCCAGCAGCCAACAGTCACTAGCCGGGAATGAGCAGTTCTTC	CASSQQSLAGNEQFF
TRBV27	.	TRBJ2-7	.	TGTGCCAGCAGTCCACCCATCTCACAGGGCTCCTACGAGCAGTACTTC	CASSPPISQGSYEQYF
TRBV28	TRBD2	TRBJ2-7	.	TGTGCCAGCAGTTTACTAGCGGGAGAGGATCACGAGCAGTACTTC	CASSLLAGEDHEQYF
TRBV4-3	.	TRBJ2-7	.	TGCGCCAGCAGCCAGGAATCAGGAGGTTACGAGCAGTACTTC	CASSQESGGYEQYF
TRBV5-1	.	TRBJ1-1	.	TGCGCCAGCAGCCTGACGGGGGGGCGGAACACTGAAGCTTTCTTT	CASSLTGGRNTEAFF
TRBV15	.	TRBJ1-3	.	TGTGCCACCAGCAGAGACGGCGGCCCTGGAAACACCATATATTTT	CATSRDGGPGNTIYF
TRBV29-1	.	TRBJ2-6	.	TGCAGCGTGCTTGACAGGGAGGTTTCTGGGGCCAACGTCCTGACTTTC	CSVLDREVSGANVLTF
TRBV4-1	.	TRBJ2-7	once	TGCGCCAGCAGCCAGACAACTAGCTTCGAGCAGTACTTC	CASSQTTSFEQYF
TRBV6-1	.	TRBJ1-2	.	TGTGCCAGCAGTAACCCGTACAACTATGGCTACACCTTC	CASSNPYNYGYTF
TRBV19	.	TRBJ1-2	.	TGTGCCAGTAGTATAGAGGCAGTCGCCTGGGGCTATGGCTACACCTTC	CASSIEAVAWGYGYTF
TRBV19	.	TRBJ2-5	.	TGTGCCAGTAGTTTCCCAGGGGTAGAGACCCAGTACTTC	CASSFPGVETQYF
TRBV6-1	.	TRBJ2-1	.	TGTGCCAGCAGTGTTCTTAGCGTAAACTCCTACAATGAGCAGTTCTTC	CASSVLSVNSYNEQFF